These 9 T cell receptor beta chains were sequenced from one sample in a study of blood T cell repertoires in COVID-19 (dated by TCRdb to between 2020 and 2021). Library method: the immunoSEQ multiplex PCR assay. The table was pulled from immuneACCESS by TCRdb, which kept in-frame rearrangements only. Such tables lose some clones; where checked, under half of the loss comes from unresolved V genes, and the rest has no known cause. The sample records fewer than 450,000 clones, about 88% of which are singletons. The ten largest clones represent 1.2% of the sample. Sequences were obtained from PBMCs or T cells enriched from blood (not recorded which). Receptors originate from a woman in her late teens or twenties who had recovered from COVID-19.

As regards this clone: The same CDR3 arises from other DNA sequences in this sample as well. This rearrangement joins TRBV30 to TRBJ1-5; D remains ambiguous. CDR1 and CDR2 (germline): GTSNPN, SVGIG (reference sequence). The CDR3 loop spans 14 amino acids. The germline V and J ends were trimmed by 1 base and 1 base, with 8 bases remaining between them. Written as DNA, the CDR3 is TGTGCCTGGAGTGCCGGCGGAAGCAATCAGCCCCAGCATTTT. Protein sequence: CAWSAGGSNQPQHF.

This clone has a handful of counts. The chain is built from TRBV7-6 and TRBJ1-5, with D tentatively TRBD1 (5 bases). Per germline, CDR1 SGHVS and CDR2 FNYEAQ. CDR3 length equals 14 residues. Between the trimmed V and J ends, which lost 2 bases and 5 bases, there was a span of 10 bases. The CDR3 nucleotides are TGTGCCAGCAGCTTAATGACAGAAGATCAGCCCCAGCATTTT. As protein: CASSLMTEDQPQHF.

The table lists this clone with a count of one. V is TRBV18 and J is TRBJ1-1; maybe TRBD1 (5 bases). The CDR3 extends over 16 amino acids. V gave up 3 bases and J gave up 1 base, with 15 bases separating them. The V gene's germline CDR1 is KGHSH and CDR2 LQKENI. In DNA form, the CDR3 reads TGTGCCAGCTCACCGGTCTATTTCCAGGGGAACACTGAAGCTTTCTTT. Translating gives CASSPVYFQGNTEAFF. The variable domain in full, with the rest retrieved from reference TRBV18 and TRBJ1-1, is NAGVMQNPRHLVRRRGQEARLRCSPMKGHSHVYWYRQLPEEGLKFMVYLQKENIIDESGMPKERFSAEFPKEGPSILRIQQVVRGDSAAYFCASSPVYFQGNTEAFFGQGTRLTVV.

The chain combines TRBV29-1 with TRBJ2-7; 8 nucleotides align to TRBD1. Germline CDR1 and CDR2: SQVTM and ANQGSEA. The length of the CDR3 is 14 residues. J was trimmed by 7 bases and V by 6 bases; bases with no gene match: 14. Here the CDR3 DNA reads TGCAGCGTGGAACGGACAGGGCCAGGGGGGGAGCAGTACTTC. Its protein is CSVERTGPGGEQYF.

The J gene is TRBJ2-7, the V gene TRBV3-1 (or the pseudogene TRBV3-2), with TRBD2 as a possible D gene (5 bases). V was trimmed by 2 bases and J by 1 base, leaving 9 bases between them. Germline-derived CDR1 and CDR2 are LGHDT and YNNKEL (reference sequence). This CDR3 is 14 amino acids long. The CDR3 DNA sequence: TGTGCCAGCAGCCAACCAGGACTGTCCTACGAGCAGTACTTC. Amino acids: CASSQPGLSYEQYF.

This clone is a singleton in its sample. The chain has TRBV20-1 and TRBJ2-3, with no clear D. The germline V gene has CDR1 DFQATT and CDR2 SNEGSKA (reference sequence). Trimming removed 3 bases at V and 0 bases at J, with 10 bases between. This CDR3 is built from 14 residues. The CDR3: CSASVGSSTDTQYF. CDR3 nucleotide sequence: TGCAGTGCTAGTGTCGGGTCTAGCACAGATACGCAGTATTTT.

This rearrangement joins TRBV27 to TRBJ2-7, with 7 positions matching TRBD1. The germline V gene has CDR1 MNHEY and CDR2 SMNVEV (reference sequence). The CDR3 covers 18 residues. V was clipped by 2 bases and J by 3 bases; unmatched bases: 16. The CDR3 protein is CASSLSGTPGGSNYEQYF. CDR3 nucleotides: TGTGCCAGCAGTTTAAGTGGGACGCCAGGGGGTTCTAACTACGAGCAGTACTTC.

The chain recombines TRBV24-1 with TRBJ1-5; the match to TRBD1 covers 7 bases. The germline gives CDR1 KGHDR, CDR2 SFDVKD. This CDR3 has 15 residues. Losses at the gene ends were 2 bases for V and 5 bases for J; bases not matched to a gene: 5. As DNA, the CDR3 is TGTGCCACCAGTGATTCACAGGGGTCTCATCAGCCCCAGCATTTT. Translating it yields CATSDSQGSHQPQHF.

The chain has TRBV5-1 and TRBJ2-2; no clear D gene. The germline V and J ends were trimmed by 0 bases and 0 bases, with 6 bases remaining between them. The CDR3 contains 15 residues. Germline CDR1 SGHRS, CDR2 YFSETQ. CDR3 protein: CASSLVNTNTGELFF. CDR3 coding DNA: TGCGCCAGCAGCTTGGTTAATACGAACACCGGGGAGCTGTTTTTT.